Shown below are 9 T cell receptor beta chains from a single sample sequenced in a study of cytomegalovirus exposure and HLA in healthy donors. PCR was performed using 60 Vbeta and 13 Jbeta primers. TCRdb's table, derived via immunoSEQ multiplex PCR, lists solely in-frame clones and lacks some. The data show 150,000 or so clones, about three quarters seen once. Specimen: PBMCs. Receptors originate from a man between 35 and 55 years old in good health and CMV-seropositive.

Points on this clone: Other DNA sequences in this sample translate to the same CDR3. The chain is built from TRBV2 and TRBJ2-3; D might be TRBD2 (5 bases). This CDR3 is built from 17 residues. Trimming stripped 3 bases from V and 0 bases from J, with 16 bases between. Germline-derived CDR1 and CDR2 are SNHLY and FYNNEI. CDR3 amino acids: CASSDLPSGGSTDTQYF. The DNA of the CDR3 is TGTGCCAGCAGTGACCTTCCTAGTGGAGGAAGCACAGATACGCAGTATTTT.

Notes on this clone: The junction departs from germline at one end; a sequencing error may be responsible. This chain links TRBV7-9 with TRBJ2-7; TRBD1 is a possible D gene (6 bases). This CDR3 spans 13 amino acids. CDR1 is SEHNR and CDR2 is FQNEAQ in the germline V gene (reference sequence). The CDR3 region has the DNA TGTTCCAGCAGCTTAACAGGGTCCTACGAGCAGTACTTC. It codes for CSSSLTGSYEQYF.

The rearrangement joins TRBV7-9 to TRBJ1-4; 10 bases match TRBD1. The CDR3 is made up of 14 amino acids. Trimming took 3 bases from V and 8 from J; bases not matched to a gene: 3. The germline V gene has CDR1 SEHNR and CDR2 FQNEAQ (reference sequence). For the CDR3, the DNA is TGTGCCAGCAGCTTTGGACAGGGGGGGGAAAAACTGTTTTTT. Protein product: CASSFGQGGEKLFF.

A few counts support this clone. The chain uses TRBV28 and TRBJ2-1; the match to TRBD2 covers 9 bases. Trimming cost V 6 bases and J 7 bases; bases outside gene matches: 1. The CDR3 has 12 residues. Germline V gene data show CDR1 as MDHEN and CDR2 as SYDVKM. The CDR3 nucleotides read TGTGCCAGCAGAAGCGGGAGGAATGAGCAGTTCTTC. Its protein product is CASRSGRNEQFF.

The chain couples TRBV4-3 to TRBJ1-5; D gene unclear. Trimming cost V 4 bases and J 5 bases, with 18 bases left between them. This CDR3 contains 16 residues. The germline V gene encodes CDR1 LGHNA and CDR2 YSLEER. The CDR3 DNA reads TGCGCCAGCAGCCCTCGGGCGGGGTCCGGAGATCAGCCCCAGCATTTT. Translating it yields CASSPRAGSGDQPQHF.

This chain joins TRBV27 and TRBJ2-2, with a weak D call TRBD1 (5 bases). V was cut by 4 bases and J by 7 bases, with 10 bases left in between. Germline V gives CDR1 MNHEY, CDR2 SMNVEV (reference sequence). CDR3 length equals 13 residues. CDR3: CASSSRGIGELFF. CDR3 bases: TGTGCCAGCAGTTCAAGGGGCATCGGGGAGCTGTTTTTT.

V usage is TRBV11-2 and J usage is TRBJ1-4; D unresolved. From germline, CDR1 is SGHAT and CDR2 FQNNGV. Deletions cut 5 bases from V and 1 base from J, with 8 bases between. There are 14 residues in the CDR3. CDR3 DNA: TGTGCCAGCAGCCTGGGGAGAACTAATGAAAAACTGTTTTTT. This translates into CASSLGRTNEKLFF.

The chain is built from TRBV7-9 and TRBJ2-7; D call uncertain. The CDR3 is 13 residues long. CDR1 is SEHNR, CDR2 FQNEAQ, per germline (reference sequence). The V end lost 6 bases, the J end lost 4 bases, and 13 bases lay between the germline ends. CDR3 protein: CASSHPGSYEQYF. CDR3 sequence (DNA): TGTGCCAGCAGTCACCCGGGTTCGTACGAGCAGTACTTC.

This chain connects TRBV15 to TRBJ1-5; D not certain. The CDR3 covers 15 residues. V lost 0 bases to trimming and J lost 0 bases, with 6 bases between them. Germline V CDR1 and CDR2: LNHNV, YYDKDF (reference sequence). CDR3: CATSRDLSSNQPQHF. DNA of the CDR3: TGTGCCACCAGCAGAGATTTATCTAGCAATCAGCCCCAGCATTTT.